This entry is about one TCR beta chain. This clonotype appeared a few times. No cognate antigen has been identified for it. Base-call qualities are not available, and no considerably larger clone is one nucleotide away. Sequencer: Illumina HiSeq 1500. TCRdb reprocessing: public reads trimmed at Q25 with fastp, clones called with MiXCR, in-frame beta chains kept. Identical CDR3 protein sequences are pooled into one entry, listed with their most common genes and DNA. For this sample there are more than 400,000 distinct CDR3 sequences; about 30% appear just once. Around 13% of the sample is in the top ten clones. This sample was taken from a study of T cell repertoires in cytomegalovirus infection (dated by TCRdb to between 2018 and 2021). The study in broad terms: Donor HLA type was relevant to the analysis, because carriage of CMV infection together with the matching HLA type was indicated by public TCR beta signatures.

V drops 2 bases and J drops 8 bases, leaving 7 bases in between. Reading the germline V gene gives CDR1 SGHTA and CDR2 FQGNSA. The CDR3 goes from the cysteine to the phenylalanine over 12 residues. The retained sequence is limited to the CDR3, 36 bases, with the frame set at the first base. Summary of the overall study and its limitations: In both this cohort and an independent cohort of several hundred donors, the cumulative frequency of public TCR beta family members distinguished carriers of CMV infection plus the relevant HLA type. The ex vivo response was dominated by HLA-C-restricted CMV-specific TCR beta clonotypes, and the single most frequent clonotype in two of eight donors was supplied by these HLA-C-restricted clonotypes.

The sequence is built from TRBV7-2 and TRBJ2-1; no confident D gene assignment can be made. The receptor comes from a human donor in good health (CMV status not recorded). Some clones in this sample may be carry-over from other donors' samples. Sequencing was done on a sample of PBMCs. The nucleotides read TGTGCCAGCAGCTTATGGAGAGATGAGCAGTTCTTC. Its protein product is CASSLWRDEQFF.